Shown below are 5 T cell receptor beta chains from a single sample sequenced in a study of T cell clonality in common variable immunodeficiency. Repertoires were generated with immunoSEQ multiplex PCR, while TCRdb's copy carries only in-frame clones and drops some. The sample shows around 45,000 clones, none of them appearing just once. Sequenced: peripheral blood mononuclear cells. Receptor source: a person aged 18 to 70 in good health.

This clone has more than one count but fewer than ten. The observed sequence ends 3 residues before the CDR3 terminus, with the missing tail filled in from the germline J gene. This chain links TRBV5-6 with TRBJ1-2, with D perhaps TRBD1 (6 bases). This CDR3 spans 13 amino acids. In germline, CDR1 is SGHDT, CDR2 YYEEEE. The CDR3 here is CASSRVGQGGYTF. CDR3 bases read: TGTGCCAGCAGCCGGGTCGGCCAGGGGGGC.

Turning to this clone: The CDR3 end is not reached by the read, which stops 3 residues before it; the germline J gene fills it in. This rearrangement joins TRBV6-2 or TRBV6-3 to TRBJ2-7, with 7 bases matching TRBD2. CDR3 length: 14 residues. CDR1 is MNHEY, CDR2 SVGEGT, per germline. The ends lost 4 bases at V and 3 bases at J; junction bases unmatched: 6. The CDR3 sequence: CASSSGGEYYEQYF. The CDR3 bases that were read are TGTGCCAGCAGTTCTGGGGGGGAGTACTACGAG.

This clone has ten or more counts. The CDR3 goes on 3 residues after the read ends, and that part is filled in from the germline J gene. The chain links TRBV10-1 to TRBJ2-1; 8 bases map to TRBD2. V dropped 6 bases and J dropped 7; count of bases not matched to a gene: 8. CDR3 length equals 14 residues. Germline V lookup: CDR1 WNHNN, CDR2 SYGVQD (reference sequence). CDR3 sequence: CASSTGGPSNEQFF. The covered CDR3 bases are TGCGCCAGCAGCACGGGGGGGCCCAGTAATGAG.

This clone was recorded many times. The CDR3 bases that were read are TGTGCCAGCAGCCGGGACAGGGGGTTGTCCTACGAG. Translation: CASSRDRGLSYE. The entire CDR3 is CASSRDRGLSYEQYF. J is TRBJ2-7 and V is TRBV7-2; 11 positions match TRBD1. The read terminates 3 residues ahead of where the CDR3 ends, so the germline J gene completes it. V lost 5 bases and J lost 1; bases outside the gene matches: 4. Germline CDR1 reads SGHTA; CDR2 reads FQGNSA. This CDR3 has 15 residues.

This clone was seen repeatedly, ten times or more. The CDR3 extends 3 residues past the end of the read, so its final part is completed from the germline J gene. V is TRBV4-1 and J is TRBJ1-5, with a weak D call TRBD1 (5 bases). The CDR3 runs to 14 residues. Germline values: CDR1 MGHRA, CDR2 YSYEKL. The ends were cut back, 3 bases at V and 0 bases at J, with 6 bases in the middle. CDR3 DNA (partial): TGCGCCAGCAGCCACAGGGTTAGCAATCAGCCC. Protein sequence: CASSHRVSNQP. The whole CDR3 is CASSHRVSNQPQHF.